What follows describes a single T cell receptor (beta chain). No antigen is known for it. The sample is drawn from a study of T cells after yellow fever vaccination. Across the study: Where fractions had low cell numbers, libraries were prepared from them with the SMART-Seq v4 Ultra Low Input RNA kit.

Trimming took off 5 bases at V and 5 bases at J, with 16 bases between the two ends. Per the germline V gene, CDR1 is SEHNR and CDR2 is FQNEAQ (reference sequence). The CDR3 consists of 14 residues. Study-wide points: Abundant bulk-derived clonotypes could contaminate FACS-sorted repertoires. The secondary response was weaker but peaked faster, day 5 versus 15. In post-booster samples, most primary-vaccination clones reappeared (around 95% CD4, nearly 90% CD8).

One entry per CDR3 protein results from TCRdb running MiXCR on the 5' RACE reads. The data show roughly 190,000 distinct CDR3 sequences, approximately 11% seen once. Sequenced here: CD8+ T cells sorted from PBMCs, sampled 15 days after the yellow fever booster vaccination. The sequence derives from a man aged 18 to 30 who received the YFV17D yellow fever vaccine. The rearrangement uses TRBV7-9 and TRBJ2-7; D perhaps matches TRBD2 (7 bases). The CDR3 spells CASSTRGGRDEQYF. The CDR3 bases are TGTGCCAGCAGCACGAGGGGGGGGCGAGACGAGCAGTACTTC. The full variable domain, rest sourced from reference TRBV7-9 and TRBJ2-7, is DTGVSQNPRHKITKRGQNVTFRCDPISEHNRLYWYRQTLGQGPEFLTYFQNEAQLEKSRLLSDRFSAERPKGSFSTLEIQRTEQGDSAMYLCASSTRGGRDEQYFGPGTRLTVT.